These 14 T cell receptor beta chains originate from one sample sequenced in a study of shared clonotypes between healthy human individuals. Profiling relied on immunoSEQ multiplex PCR, and the TCRdb table lists in-frame clones only, not all of them. This repertoire shows 150,000 to 200,000 clones, roughly 93% found once; its top ten account for about 0.067%. The specimen sequenced was naive CD4+ T cells sorted from blood. As for subset: CD45RA+ positively selected. The source of these receptors is a woman in her 30s in good health.

Written as DNA, the CDR3 is TGTGCCTGGAGTGAGGCTCGCCGGTATTGGGAGCAGTACTTC. Encoded protein: CAWSEARRYWEQYF. The V gene is TRBV30, the J gene TRBJ2-7; no clear D. Germline V gives CDR1 GTSNPN, CDR2 SVGIG (reference sequence). V gave up 1 base and J gave up 7 bases, with 17 bases separating them. The CDR3 is 14 amino acids. Together with reference TRBV30 and TRBJ2-7, the CDR3 gives the full variable domain: SQTIHQWPATLVQPVGSPLSLECTVEGTSNPNLYWYRQAAGRGLQLLFYSVGIGQISSEVPQNLSASRPQDRQFILSSKKLLLSDSGFYLCAWSEARRYWEQYFGPGTRLTVT.

Concerning this clone itself: Additional DNA sequences in this sample encode the identical CDR3. The chain recombines TRBV28 with TRBJ2-7; D is undetermined. The germline V gene encodes CDR1 MDHEN and CDR2 SYDVKM. The V gene lost 5 bases and the J gene lost 4 bases, with 9 bases spanning the gap. This CDR3 contains 12 residues. The CDR3 nucleotides are TGTGCCAGCAGTAGCACAGTTTACGAGCAGTACTTC. It specifies CASSSTVYEQYF.

The rearrangement joins TRBV6-5 to TRBJ1-5; 8 nucleotides line up with TRBD1. Trimming removed 6 bases from V and 0 bases from J; junction bases left unmatched: 4. From germline, CDR1 is MNHEY and CDR2 SVGAGI. The CDR3 is 15 amino acids. CDR3 DNA sequence: TGTGCCAGCAGCTTGGGACAGGCTAGCAATCAGCCCCAGCATTTT. This gives the protein CASSLGQASNQPQHF.

The table lists this clone with a few counts. The J gene is TRBJ1-2, the V gene TRBV2; tentatively, D is TRBD1 (5 bases). There are 12 residues in the CDR3. The germline CDR1 and CDR2 sequences are SNHLY and FYNNEI. V was clipped by 10 bases and J by 8 bases, with 17 bases between them. The CDR3 sequence is CATGATVRGYTF. The CDR3 DNA reads TGTGCCACCGGGGCTACCGTTCGGGGCTACACCTTC.

V gene TRBV2 combines with J gene TRBJ2-5; TRBD1 is a possible D gene (6 bases). Germline V lookup: CDR1 SNHLY, CDR2 FYNNEI. Trimming shortened V by 6 bases and J by 5 bases, and 16 bases separated the two germline ends. The CDR3 loop spans 14 amino acids. This CDR3 is CASSLGQAVETQYF. Here the CDR3 DNA reads TGTGCCAGCAGCCTGGGACAAGCCGTTGAGACCCAGTACTTC.

The V and J genes are TRBV7-9 and TRBJ2-2, with 8 bases that match TRBD1. The CDR3 consists of 15 residues. The J segment lost 4 bases and the V segment lost 6 bases, leaving 7 bases of the junction unmatched. The germline V gene encodes CDR1 SEHNR and CDR2 FQNEAQ (reference sequence). CDR3 DNA: TGTGCCAGCAGTTTGACAGGGGAATCCACCGGGGAGCTGTTTTTT. Protein sequence: CASSLTGESTGELFF.

The chain uses TRBV6-1 and TRBJ1-1; D is unclear. The germline CDR1 and CDR2 sequences are MNHNS and SASEGT. Trimming left V 5 bases short and J 2 bases short, with 12 bases between. The CDR3 is 14 amino acids. This CDR3 reads CASSIRALNTEAFF. The CDR3 DNA follows: TGTGCCAGCAGTATTCGGGCCCTAAACACTGAAGCTTTCTTT.

V usage is TRBV5-1 and J usage is TRBJ2-6, with 7 bases that match TRBD2. CDR3 length equals 15 residues. J gave up 4 bases and V 3 bases, and 4 bases lay outside the gene matches. The germline V gene encodes CDR1 SGHRS and CDR2 YFSETQ. The CDR3 reads CASSWTSPGANVLTF. CDR3 nucleotides: TGCGCCAGCAGCTGGACTAGTCCGGGGGCCAACGTCCTGACTTTC.

The genes are TRBV11-2 and TRBJ2-7, with 12 bases aligning to TRBD2. Per the germline V gene, CDR1 is SGHAT and CDR2 is FQNNGV. The CDR3 has 15 residues. J gave up 4 bases and V 0 bases, and 1 base lay outside the gene matches. The DNA for the CDR3 is TGTGCCAGCAGCTTAGAACTAGCGGGAGGATACGAGCAGTACTTC. This translates into CASSLELAGGYEQYF.

The V and J genes are TRBV6-5 and TRBJ2-7; the match to TRBD1 covers 7 bases. The germline gives CDR1 MNHEY, CDR2 SVGAGI. There are 15 residues in the CDR3. V was pared by 0 bases and J by 3 bases, with 5 bases of the junction left unmatched. The CDR3 reads CASSYSKGAIYEQYF. The CDR3 DNA follows: TGTGCCAGCAGTTACTCGAAGGGGGCTATCTACGAGCAGTACTTC.

This sequence joins TRBV2 and TRBJ2-1, with TRBD2 matching over 7 bases. Germline V CDR1 and CDR2: SNHLY, FYNNEI. V was pared by 6 bases and J by 7 bases, with 6 bases of the junction left unmatched. The CDR3 sequence is 13 residues long. CDR3 in DNA: TGTGCCAGCAGGGGGGACTATGTTAATGAGCAGTTCTTC. This encodes CASRGDYVNEQFF.

V and J are TRBV7-9 and TRBJ2-3; 7 positions agree with TRBD2. The length of the CDR3 is 16 residues. From germline, CDR1 is SEHNR and CDR2 FQNEAQ (reference sequence). Trimming at V came to 5 bases and at J to 4 bases, leaving 12 bases not matched to a gene. The CDR3 DNA follows: TGTGCCAGCAGCCCTTCGCGGGGAGGGTGGGCAGATACGCAGTATTTT. It encodes CASSPSRGGWADTQYF.

The chain joins TRBV6-5 to TRBJ2-1; 7 nucleotides agree with TRBD2. V lost 5 bases and J lost 9; bases outside the gene matches: 4. Germline assignment: CDR1 MNHEY and CDR2 SVGAGI. This CDR3 spans 12 amino acids. The CDR3 loop reads CASSAPGGEQFF. The CDR3 DNA reads TGTGCCAGCAGTGCCCCGGGGGGTGAGCAGTTCTTC.

In its sample, this clone was seen once. The V and J genes are TRBV19 and TRBJ1-5; 7 bases are a match to TRBD1. V shed 0 bases and J 0 bases; nucleotides not matched to a gene: 14. This CDR3 has 20 amino acids. Germline CDR1 and CDR2: LNHDA and SQIVND (reference sequence). The CDR3 sequence: CASSIDRGLGTDYSNQPQHF. The CDR3 DNA follows: TGTGCCAGTAGTATAGATCGGGGGTTGGGGACAGACTATAGCAATCAGCCCCAGCATTTT.